These T cell receptor beta chains were read from a single sample in a study of tumor-infiltrating lymphocytes in primary liver carcinoma. TCRdb re-analysed the multiplex PCR reads in MiXCR, keeping a single row per CDR3 protein. The sample yields approximately 110,000 distinct CDR3 sequences, approximately 78% seen once. Sequenced sample: liver tumor tissue from sampling region 3. The receptors come from a man aged 40-55 years with primary liver carcinoma and hepatitis B virus infection. CDR3s include the opening cysteine and the closing phenylalanine or tryptophan. The D gene is left open where the match is weak. Clone size is shown for a subset of rows, as once, few, many or a class of expanded clone.

abundance,v_gene,j_gene,d_gene,len,CDR3nt,CDR3aa
NA,TRBV12-3/TRBV12-4,TRBJ2-7,NA,11,TGTGCCAGCAACCCCAACCTAGTGCAGTATTTC,CASNPNLVQYF
once,TRBV11-1,TRBJ2-7,NA,13,TGTGCCACCAGGAGGAAGCAATCCTACGAGCAGTACTTC,CATRRKQSYEQYF
NA,TRBV28,TRBJ1-4,NA,14,TGTACCAGCAGCTTACCAGGGATTAATGAAAAACTGTTTTTT,CTSSLPGINEKLFF
NA,TRBV5-4,TRBJ1-5,NA,13,TGTGCCGGTAGTAAGGACGGCAATCAGCCCCAGCATTTT,CAGSKDGNQPQHF
few,TRBV7-8,TRBJ2-5,NA,15,TGTACCAGCAGCCCCCGGACGGGCTCGAAAGAGACCCAGTACTTC,CTSSPRTGSKETQYF
NA,TRBV14,TRBJ2-1,NA,16,TGTACCAGCAGTGCCGTAGCAGGATGGGTAAACAATGAGCACTTCTTC,CTSSAVAGWVNNEHFF
NA,TRBV6-6,TRBJ2-2,TRBD2,16,TGTGCCAGCAACCCTAGCGGGAGCGGGGGGTTCGAGGAGTTGTTTTTT,CASNPSGSGGFEELFF
NA,TRBV28,TRBJ1-2,NA,11,TGTTCCAGTACCGCGAGTCGTGGCTACACCTTC,CSSTASRGYTF
NA,TRBV6-1,TRBJ2-1,TRBD2,13,TGTGCCAGCTCGGGAGGGCCCCCAAATGAGCAGTTCTTC,CASSGGPPNEQFF
many,TRBV28,TRBJ2-7,NA,15,TGTGCCAGCAGTTTGCACCCCCAGAGCTCCTACGAGCAGTACTTC,CASSLHPQSSYEQYF
NA,TRBV28,TRBJ2-7,NA,14,TGTGCCGGCAGTCCCCTGGCGGACCCGAGAGTCGAGTACTTC,CAGSPLADPRVEYF
NA,TRBV5-4,TRBJ2-7,NA,14,TGTGCCAGCAGCTTGCCTGGGCTTACCAACGAGCAGTACTTC,CASSLPGLTNEQYF
NA,TRBV29-1,TRBJ2-3,NA,15,TGCAGCGTCTCCGGGGCTAACGGTCGGGGAGATACGCAGTATTTT,CSVSGANGRGDTQYF
NA,TRBV11-2,TRBJ2-5,NA,15,TGTGCCAGCTGCCCCGTTGGGCTAGTCCCGGAGACCCTGTACTTC,CASCPVGLVPETLYF
NA,TRBV6-1,TRBJ2-2,NA,15,NA,CAIRTWGGGAGELFF
NA,TRBV6-5,TRBJ1-1,TRBD1,16,TGTGCCAGCAATTGGCGGACAGGGGGGATGAACACTGAAGCTTTCTTC,CASNWRTGGMNTEAFF
once,TRBV29-1,TRBJ2-5,NA,12,TGCAGCGCCGCGACTTTGCATGAGAACCACTACTTC,CSAATLHENHYF
NA,TRBV11-2,TRBJ2-3,TRBD1,16,TGTGCCAGCAGCCCGTGGACAGGGGAAGACACAGATACACAGTCTTTT,CASSPWTGEDTDTQSF
NA,TRBV6-1,TRBJ2-7,NA,14,TGTGCCAACAGTGACGGCCGGTTAAGCTACGAGCAATACTTC,CANSDGRLSYEQYF
NA,TRBV29-1,TRBJ2-2,NA,14,TGCAGCGTTGCTCTGTGGGGGGATGCCTGGGAGCTGTTTTTT,CSVALWGDAWELFF
NA,TRBV6-2/TRBV6-3,TRBJ2-3,NA,12,TGTACCAGCAGGCCCTCTCCGGATACGCAGAATTTT,CTSRPSPDTQNF
NA,TRBV12-3/TRBV12-4,TRBJ2-7,NA,14,TGCGCCAGTAGCATCCCGGAACTCCCATACGAGCAGTACTTC,CASSIPELPYEQYF
NA,TRBV13,TRBJ1-1,NA,12,TGTGCCGGCAGCACCAGGGGTGGTGGAGTTTTCTTT,CAGSTRGGGVFF
NA,TRBV6-5,TRBJ2-2,NA,12,TGTGCCACCAGTTACGGGGGCGGGAAGCTATTTTTT,CATSYGGGKLFF
NA,TRBV6-5,TRBJ2-7,NA,14,TGTGCCGGCAGTACCGCGGGAATCGGGCTCGAGCAGTACTTC,CAGSTAGIGLEQYF
NA,TRBV12-3/TRBV12-4,TRBJ1-1,NA,13,TGTACCAGCGGGATACAGAGCTACACTGAAGCTTTCTTT,CTSGIQSYTEAFF
many,TRBV7-9,TRBJ2-4,NA,17,TGTGCCAGCAGCCAAATGGAAGGGAAGGGGTCCAAAAACATTCAGTACTTC,CASSQMEGKGSKNIQYF
NA,TRBV6-5,TRBJ2-7,NA,14,TGTGCCAGCAGTTCTACAGCGAGAGGGGGCGAGCAGTACTTC,CASSSTARGGEQYF
NA,TRBV11-2,TRBJ2-7,NA,15,TGTGCCAGCAGCTTACGATGGGCAAGGGAGAATGAGCAGTACTTC,CASSLRWARENEQYF
NA,TRBV29-1,TRBJ2-5,TRBD2,14,TGCAGTGTTGAAGATAAGGCTAGCGGGGGGACCCACTACTTC,CSVEDKASGGTHYF
NA,TRBV6-1,TRBJ2-6,NA,16,TGTGCCAGCAGTGAACAGCCCAAGGCTGGGGCTAACGTCTCGACTTTC,CASSEQPKAGANVSTF
NA,TRBV5-4,TRBJ2-1,NA,14,TGTGCCAGCACCACGGGGCTGATGAACATTGAGCAGTTCTTC,CASTTGLMNIEQFF
few,TRBV28,TRBJ1-1,NA,12,TGTGCCAGTAGTTTAAGCACCCCTGGAGCTTTCTTT,CASSLSTPGAFF
NA,TRBV29-1,TRBJ2-5,NA,13,TGCAACGTTGTAGGGGATGGGCAAGAGACCCAATACTTC,CNVVGDGQETQYF
NA,TRBV29-1,TRBJ2-1,NA,13,TGCAGGGCAGCCGGGACGTCCTACAATGAGCAATTCTTC,CRAAGTSYNEQFF
NA,TRBV11-2,TRBJ2-5,TRBD2,17,TGTGCCAGCAGCTTAAGACTAGCGGGTGACTCTAGCGAGACCCACTATTTC,CASSLRLAGDSSETHYF
NA,TRBV29-1,TRBJ1-2,NA,18,TGCAGCGTTGGTGCACTAACAGGAACTCAAGTGGCTAACTATGGCTATGCCTTC,CSVGALTGTQVANYGYAF
NA,TRBV5-6,TRBJ1-5,NA,13,TGTACCAGCAGCTTGGGGCCGGACCTGCCCCAGCATTTT,CTSSLGPDLPQHF
NA,TRBV5-1,TRBJ1-1,NA,15,TGTGCCAGCAGCTTGGCCGAAGGGGCAAGGACTGAAGCTTTCTTT,CASSLAEGARTEAFF
NA,TRBV7-8,TRBJ2-7,TRBD2,13,TGTACCAGGAGCATTACTAGCGCCTACGAGCAGTACTTC,CTRSITSAYEQYF
NA,TRBV6-1,TRBJ2-1,TRBD2,12,TGTGCCAGTAGTAATGCGGGGGATGAGCAGTTCTTC,CASSNAGDEQFF
NA,TRBV4-3,TRBJ2-2,TRBD2,18,TGCGCCAGCAGCTGGGGATTAGCGGGTTCCGCGAACACCGGGGAGCTGATTTTT,CASSWGLAGSANTGELIF
NA,TRBV28,TRBJ2-1,NA,13,TGTGTCAGCAGTCCCGTAAGGACCCCGAGGCAGTTCTTC,CVSSPVRTPRQFF
medium-sized,TRBV29-1,TRBJ2-1,TRBD1,12,TGCAGCTCAGAACAGGGGGTGGGTGAGCAGTTCTTC,CSSEQGVGEQFF
few,TRBV9,TRBJ2-7,NA,14,TGTGCCAGCAGCGTTACAGGGAGCAACTATGAGCAGTACTTC,CASSVTGSNYEQYF
NA,TRBV5-5,TRBJ1-1,NA,15,TGTGCCAGCAGCCTGTTCGGGACATGGGGTACTGAAGCTTTCTTT,CASSLFGTWGTEAFF